The entry below describes one T cell receptor beta chain. Its target is unknown. This sample was included in a study of blood T cells in healthy people across ages. Background on the study: There was about one barcoded beta molecule captured by template switching per two T cells. Overall study results and limits: Whereas aged donors had fewer naive CD4+ cells, long-lived donors had more of them and higher diversity.

Primers used in a second PCR of roughly 7 to 12 cycles were a sample-barcoded 5' primer and a J-beta primer mix. The authors tagged each cDNA molecule using a template-switch adaptor with 12 random nucleotides. TCRdb called the 5' RACE reads again in MiXCR, with one record for every CDR3 protein. Here the sample spans over 950,000 distinct CDR3 sequences, 45% to 60% being singletons. V lost 4 bases and J 0 bases, leaving 9 bases between the germline ends. CDR3 size: 14 residues. Germline V lookup: CDR1 SQVTM, CDR2 ANQGSEA. V usage is TRBV29-1 and J usage is TRBJ2-2; D gene ambiguous. This TCR was sampled from a woman in her fifties or sixties in good health. The sample consisted of blood. The CDR3, as DNA: TGCAGCGTTGCCGGGCTAGCGAACACCGGGGAGCTGTTTTTT. Encoded protein: CSVAGLANTGELFF.